Listed here is a single TCR beta chain. Within the sample, other DNA sequences also encode this same CDR3. V lost 2 bases and J lost 0, with 11 bases in between. CDR1 and CDR2 from the germline V gene are PRHDT and FYEKMQ (reference sequence). The CDR3 extends over 16 amino acids. The sample comes from a study of blood T cell repertoires in COVID-19. Authors' processing steps: Amplification from reference gene primers served as the basis for estimated nucleated cell counts. Only in-frame clones appear in the TCRdb table, and some are missing; sequencing was by immunoSEQ multiplex PCR. D and trimming come from the DNA, and the V and J calls and clone size come from that table. The sample has 250,000 to 300,000 clones, roughly nine tenths seen once.

The sequenced sample consisted of PBMCs or T cells enriched from blood (not recorded which). This TCR was recovered from a human donor in a cohort exposed to, infected with or recovered from COVID-19 (not recorded which). The donor label of this sample is uncertain. The chain couples TRBV13 to TRBJ1-3, with D tentatively TRBD1 (5 bases). CDR3 coding DNA: TGTGCCAGCAGCTTAACCAGGGTCAGCTCTGGAAACACCATATATTTT. Its translation: CASSLTRVSSGNTIYF.